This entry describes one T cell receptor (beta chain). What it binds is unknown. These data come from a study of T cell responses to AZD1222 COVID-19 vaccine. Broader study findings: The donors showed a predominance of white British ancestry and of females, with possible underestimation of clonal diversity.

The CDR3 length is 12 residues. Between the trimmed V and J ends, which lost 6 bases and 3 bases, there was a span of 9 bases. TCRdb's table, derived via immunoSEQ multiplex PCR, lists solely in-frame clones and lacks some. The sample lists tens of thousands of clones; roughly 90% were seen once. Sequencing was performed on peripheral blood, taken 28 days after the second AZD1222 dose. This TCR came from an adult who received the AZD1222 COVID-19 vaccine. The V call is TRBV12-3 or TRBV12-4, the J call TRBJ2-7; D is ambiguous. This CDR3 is CASRQHNYEQYF. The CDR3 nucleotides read TGTGCCAGCAGGCAGCACAACTACGAGCAGTACTTC.